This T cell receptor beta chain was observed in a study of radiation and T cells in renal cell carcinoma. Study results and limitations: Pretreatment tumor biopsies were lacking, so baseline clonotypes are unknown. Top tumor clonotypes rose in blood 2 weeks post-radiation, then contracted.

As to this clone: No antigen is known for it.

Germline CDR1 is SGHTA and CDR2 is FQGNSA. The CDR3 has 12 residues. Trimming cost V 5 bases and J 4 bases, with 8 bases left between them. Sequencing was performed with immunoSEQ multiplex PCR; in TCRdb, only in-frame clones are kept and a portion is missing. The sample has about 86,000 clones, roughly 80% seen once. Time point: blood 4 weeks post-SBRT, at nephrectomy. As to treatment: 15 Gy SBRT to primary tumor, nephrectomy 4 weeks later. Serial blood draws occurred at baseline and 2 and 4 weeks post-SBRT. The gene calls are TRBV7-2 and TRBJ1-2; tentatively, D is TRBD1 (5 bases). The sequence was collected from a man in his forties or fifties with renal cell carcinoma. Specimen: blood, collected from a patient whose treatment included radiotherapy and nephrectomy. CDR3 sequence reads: CASSTQGYGYTF. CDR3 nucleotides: TGTGCCAGCAGCACCCAGGGCTATGGCTACACCTTC.